This T cell receptor (beta chain) was captured in a study of blood T cell repertoires in COVID-19. Overall study: Sources were T cells, B-cell-depleted T cells, or PBMCs; the material itself was cDNA or gDNA.

Germline trimming cut 0 bases from V and 3 bases from J; bases unmatched to any gene: 7. The CDR3 loop spans 15 amino acids. Per the germline V gene, CDR1 is SQVTM and CDR2 is ANQGSEA. Source study methods: Reference gene primer amplification gave nucleated cell count estimates. Sequencing was performed with immunoSEQ multiplex PCR; in TCRdb, only in-frame clones are kept and a portion is missing. D and trimming were read from the DNA, whereas the V and J calls and clone size are those reported in that table. The sample shows about 170,000 clones, approximately 90% of them seen only once. The V call is TRBV29-1, the J call TRBJ2-7; TRBD2 aligns across 8 bases. Sequenced input: peripheral blood. The sequence came from a man aged 25 to 45 with COVID-19, enrolled during active disease. As DNA, the CDR3 is TGCAGCGTTGAAGATTGGAGCGGGAGCTACTACGAGCAGTACTTC. Translated: CSVEDWSGSYYEQYF.